These 21 T cell receptor beta chains share one sample of origin, sequenced in a study of response to subunit inactivated influenza vaccine. TCRdb redid the calling of the RT-PCR reads with MiXCR, one entry per CDR3 protein. The data contain more than 450,000 distinct CDR3 sequences, approximately 10% of them singletons. A further study also used this sample, focusing on T cells expressing NK-cell markers. As that report states: Beta-chain TCR cDNA was generated via 5'RACE template switching with UMIs.

The specimen comprised PBMCs from blood, sampled on the day of vaccination. These receptors came from a man aged 50-60 years who received an inactivated influenza vaccine.

At least ten counts were recorded for this clonotype. The rearrangement links TRBV10-3 to TRBJ2-3; D is perhaps TRBD2 (5 bases). V was shortened by 3 bases and J by 2 bases, with 15 bases between the two germline ends. Per germline, CDR1 ENHRY and CDR2 SYGVKD. This CDR3 is 16 amino acids long. CDR3 protein: CAISDGGPRVTDTQYF. CDR3 sequence (DNA): TGTGCCATCAGTGATGGCGGGCCAAGAGTCACAGATACGCAGTATTTT.

The chain joins TRBV29-1 to TRBJ2-1; a possible D gene is TRBD1 (5 bases). V was shortened by 0 bases and J by 7 bases, with 13 bases between the two germline ends. This CDR3 region has 14 residues. Germline assignment: CDR1 SQVTM and CDR2 ANQGSEA. DNA for the CDR3: TGCAGCGTTGAAGATCTTTCTAGGGGAAATGAGCAGTTCTTC. Protein sequence: CSVEDLSRGNEQFF.

The gene calls are TRBV20-1 and TRBJ2-5; D is uncertain. The CDR3 has 12 residues. Germline CDR1 reads DFQATT; CDR2 reads SNEGSKA (reference sequence). The V gene lost 3 bases and the J gene lost 7 bases, with 12 bases spanning the gap. Written as DNA, the CDR3 is TGCAGTGCTAGTCCTGCCGATGCGACCCAGTACTTC. Translation: CSASPADATQYF.

The J gene is TRBJ2-2, the V gene TRBV7-2, with a weak D call TRBD2 (5 bases). This CDR3 comprises 15 residues. V dropped 0 bases and J dropped 8 bases, with 13 bases sitting between them. Germline-derived CDR1 and CDR2 are SGHTA and FQGNSA. The CDR3 coding sequence is TGTGCCAGCAGCTTAGCGGGTTCAGCGGTGGGGGAGCTGTTTTTT. This translates into CASSLAGSAVGELFF.

The genes are TRBV9 and TRBJ2-3; maybe TRBD2 (5 bases). CDR1 and CDR2 (germline): SGDLS, YYNGEE. CDR3 length: 14 amino acids. V lost 1 base and J lost 3, with 9 bases in between. The CDR3 reads CASSVSSVTDTQYF. As DNA, the CDR3 is TGTGCCAGCAGCGTAAGTAGCGTGACAGATACGCAGTATTTT. Variable domain in full (rest from reference TRBV9 and TRBJ2-3): DSGVTQTPKHLITATGQRVTLRCSPRSGDLSVYWYQQSLDQGLQFLIQYYNGEERAKGNILERFSAQQFPDLHSELNLSSLELGDSALYFCASSVSSVTDTQYFGPGTRLTVL.

This clonotype was counted a few times. This sequence joins TRBV24-1 and TRBJ2-1, with TRBD2 matching 8 bases. Germline V gene data show CDR1 as KGHDR and CDR2 as SFDVKD. Trimming at V came to 6 bases and at J to 0 bases, leaving 3 bases not matched to a gene. This CDR3 has 15 amino acids. CDR3 nucleotide sequence: TGTGCCACCAGTCCCCGGGGGGGCTCCTACAATGAGCAGTTCTTC. Protein sequence: CATSPRGGSYNEQFF.

The rearrangement links TRBV27 to TRBJ2-7; 8 bases agree with TRBD2. CDR1 MNHEY and CDR2 SMNVEV come from the germline V gene (reference sequence). J lost 0 bases, V lost 6 bases, and 10 bases had no gene match. The CDR3 extends over 16 amino acids. The DNA for the CDR3 is TGTGCCAGCAGCCTACTTGCGGGAGGCAGCTCCTACGAGCAGTACTTC. It is translated as CASSLLAGGSSYEQYF.

This clonotype was counted ten times or more. The gene calls are TRBV11-2 and TRBJ2-3; no clear D. Germline CDR1 and CDR2: SGHAT and FQNNGV. This CDR3 has 12 residues. V lost 5 bases, J lost 4 bases, and 7 bases lay in between. The CDR3 spells CASSPPADTQYF. The DNA of the CDR3 is TGTGCCAGCAGCCCCCCAGCAGATACGCAGTATTTT.

J is TRBJ2-5 and V is TRBV6-2 or TRBV6-3; 7 nucleotides match TRBD1. Germline V gene lookup returns CDR1 MNHEY and CDR2 SVGEGT. Germline trimming cut 7 bases from V and 2 bases from J; bases unmatched to any gene: 7. The CDR3 spans 14 residues. The CDR3 DNA follows: TGTGCCAGCAATCGACAGGGTGGGCAAGAGACCCAGTACTTC. It encodes CASNRQGGQETQYF.

This clonotype was observed many times. The V and J genes are TRBV5-6 and TRBJ1-1; D call uncertain. The ends were cut back, 2 bases at V and 8 bases at J, with 7 bases in the middle. The CDR3 runs 11 residues. Germline V gene sequence: CDR1 SGHDT, CDR2 YYEEEE. CDR3 region: CASSFLGEAFF. In DNA, the CDR3 is TGTGCCAGCAGCTTCTTGGGGGAAGCTTTCTTT.

The chain recombines TRBV7-7 with TRBJ2-2; D is undetermined. The CDR3 totals 13 residues. Trimming left V 5 bases short and J 5 bases short, with 9 bases between. CDR1 is SSHAT, CDR2 FNYEAQ, per germline (reference sequence). The CDR3 region is CASSPAETGELFF. The CDR3 bases are TGTGCCAGCAGCCCAGCCGAAACCGGGGAGCTGTTTTTT.

V usage is TRBV9 and J usage is TRBJ2-5; D not resolved. CDR3 length: 14 amino acids. V lost 0 bases and J 3 bases, leaving 9 bases between the germline ends. From germline, CDR1 is SGDLS and CDR2 YYNGEE. The CDR3 nucleotides read TGTGCCAGCAGCGTAGGGACCCCGAAAGAGACCCAGTACTTC. Protein sequence: CASSVGTPKETQYF.

The V and J genes are TRBV11-2 and TRBJ2-1; D is unresolved. Germline V CDR1 and CDR2: SGHAT, FQNNGV. The CDR3 is made up of 12 amino acids. The V end lost 3 bases, the J end lost 6 bases, and 6 bases lay between the germline ends. The chain's CDR3 is CASSFHPNEQFF. The CDR3 DNA sequence: TGTGCCAGCAGCTTCCACCCCAATGAGCAGTTCTTC.

Only a few counts were recorded for this clonotype. The rearrangement joins TRBV15 to TRBJ1-6; D possibly corresponds to TRBD1 (5 bases). Germline V gene sequence: CDR1 LNHNV, CDR2 YYDKDF (reference sequence). V was pared by 2 bases and J by 0 bases, with 14 bases between. The CDR3 is 18 residues long. The CDR3, as DNA: TGTGCCACCAGCAGATTAGCGGGGCAGAGCTCCTATAATTCACCCCTCCACTTT. Translation: CATSRLAGQSSYNSPLHF.

This chain joins TRBV4-3 and TRBJ1-5, with 7 bases aligning to TRBD1. From germline, CDR1 is LGHNA and CDR2 YSLEER. The CDR3 has 15 residues. After removal of 1 base from V and 5 bases from J, the junction contained 5 bases not matched to a gene. CDR3 protein: CASSQVVTGDQPQHF. CDR3 nucleotides: TGCGCCAGCAGCCAAGTAGTCACAGGGGATCAGCCCCAGCATTTT.

This sequence joins TRBV18 and TRBJ2-2; D is possibly TRBD2 (5 bases). Trimming stripped 3 bases from V and 0 bases from J, with 14 bases between. Germline CDR1 and CDR2: KGHSH and LQKENI. The CDR3 extends over 17 amino acids. CDR3 DNA: TGTGCCAGCTCACCCCCCGCCCAGCGGCCGAACACCGGGGAGCTGTTTTTT. It yields the protein CASSPPAQRPNTGELFF.

This chain connects TRBV14 to TRBJ2-1; TRBD2 might be the D (6 bases). V lost 3 bases, J lost 2 bases, and 11 bases lay in between. The CDR3 sequence is 15 residues long. Germline V gene lookup returns CDR1 SGHDN and CDR2 FVKESK. CDR3 sequence reads: CASSHTGLAYNEQFF. CDR3 sequence (DNA): TGTGCCAGCAGCCATACGGGACTGGCCTACAATGAGCAGTTCTTC. Full variable domain (remainder filled in from reference TRBV14 and TRBJ2-1): EAGVTQFPSHSVIEKGQTVTLRCDPISGHDNLYWYRRVMGKEIKFLLHFVKESKQDESGMPNNRFLAERTGGTYSTLKVQPAELEDSGVYFCASSHTGLAYNEQFFGPGTRLTVL.

The V gene is TRBV5-1, the J gene TRBJ2-3; possible D gene TRBD1, 5 bases. The CDR3 totals 14 residues. Germline assignment: CDR1 SGHRS and CDR2 YFSETQ. The germline V and J ends were trimmed by 4 bases and 4 bases, with 13 bases remaining between them. CDR3 sequence: CASSPGQGSDTQYF. Here the CDR3 DNA reads TGCGCCAGCAGCCCCGGACAAGGGTCAGATACGCAGTATTTT.

This clonotype has at least ten counts. The J gene is TRBJ2-2, the V gene TRBV20-1; 10 bases line up with TRBD2. The junction had 6 bases not matched to a gene; V was cut back by 2 bases and J by 9 bases. Germline V gene sequence: CDR1 DFQATT, CDR2 SNEGSKA (reference sequence). The CDR3 has 14 amino acids. The CDR3 sequence: CSARPGTSVRELFF. DNA of the CDR3: TGCAGTGCTAGACCCGGGACTAGCGTCCGGGAGCTGTTTTTT.

This clonotype was picked up many times. This sequence joins TRBV20-1 and TRBJ2-1, with D perhaps assigned TRBD1 or TRBD2 (6 bases each). Trimming left V 2 bases short and J 8 bases short, with 16 bases between. The germline V gene encodes CDR1 DFQATT and CDR2 SNEGSKA (reference sequence). The CDR3 length is 14 residues. Here the CDR3 reads CSARKGGPTYEQFF. Here the CDR3 DNA reads TGCAGTGCTAGAAAGGGGGGCCCAACGTATGAGCAGTTCTTC.

The J gene is TRBJ2-1, the V gene TRBV10-3; D is perhaps TRBD2 (6 bases). CDR3 length: 16 amino acids. V lost 9 bases, J lost 4 bases, and 22 bases lay in between. CDR1 ENHRY and CDR2 SYGVKD come from the germline V gene. The CDR3 nucleotides are TGTGCCATATCTACGGGTTCCCCGAGCGGGTACAATGAGCAGTTCTTC. Translation gives CAISTGSPSGYNEQFF.